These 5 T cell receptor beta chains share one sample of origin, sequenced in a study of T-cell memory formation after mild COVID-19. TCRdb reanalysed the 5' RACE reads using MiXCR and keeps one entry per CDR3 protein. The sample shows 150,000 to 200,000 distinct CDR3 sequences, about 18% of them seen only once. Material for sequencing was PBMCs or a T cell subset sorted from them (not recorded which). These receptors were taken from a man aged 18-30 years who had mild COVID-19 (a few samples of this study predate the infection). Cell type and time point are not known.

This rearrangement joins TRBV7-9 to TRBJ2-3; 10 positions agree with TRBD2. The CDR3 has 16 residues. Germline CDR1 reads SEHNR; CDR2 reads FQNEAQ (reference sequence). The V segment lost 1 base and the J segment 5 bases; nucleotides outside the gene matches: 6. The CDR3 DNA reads TGTGCCAGCAGCTTAGGGGTAGCGGGGGGCCTAGATACGCAGTATTTT. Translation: CASSLGVAGGLDTQYF.

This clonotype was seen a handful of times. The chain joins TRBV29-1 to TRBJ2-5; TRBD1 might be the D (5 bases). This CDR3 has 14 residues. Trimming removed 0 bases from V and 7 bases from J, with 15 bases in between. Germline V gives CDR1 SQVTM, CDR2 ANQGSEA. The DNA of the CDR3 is TGCAGCGTTGAAGATAGACTGGGGCTTAGGACCCAGTACTTC. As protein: CSVEDRLGLRTQYF.

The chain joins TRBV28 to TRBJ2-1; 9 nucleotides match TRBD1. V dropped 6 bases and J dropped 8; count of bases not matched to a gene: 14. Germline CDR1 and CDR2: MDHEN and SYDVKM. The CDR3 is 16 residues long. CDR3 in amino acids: CASRTLTRDREHEQFF. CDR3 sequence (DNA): TGTGCCAGCAGGACACTCACCCGGGACAGGGAACATGAGCAGTTCTTC.

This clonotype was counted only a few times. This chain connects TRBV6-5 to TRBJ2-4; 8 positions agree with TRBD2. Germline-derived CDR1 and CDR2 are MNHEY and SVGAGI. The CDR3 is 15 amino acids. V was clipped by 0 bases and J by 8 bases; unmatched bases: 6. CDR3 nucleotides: TGTGCCAGCAGTTACTCCGGGACTAGTACGGACATTCAGTACTTC. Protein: CASSYSGTSTDIQYF.

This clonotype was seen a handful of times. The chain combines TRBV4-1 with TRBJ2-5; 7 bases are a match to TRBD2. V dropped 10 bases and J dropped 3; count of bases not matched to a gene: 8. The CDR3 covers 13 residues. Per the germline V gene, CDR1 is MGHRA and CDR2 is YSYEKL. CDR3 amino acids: CATRGGFKETQYF. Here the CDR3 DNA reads TGCGCCACCCGGGGAGGGTTCAAAGAGACCCAGTACTTC.